This T cell receptor (beta chain) was documented in a study of blood T cell repertoires in COVID-19. On the study more broadly: There were acute and convalescent COVID-19 samples, and they came from the United States, Italy and Spain.

Per the original data handling: Amplification from reference gene primers served as the basis for estimated nucleated cell counts. Here immunoSEQ multiplex PCR was the method, and the copy in TCRdb shows in-frame clones only, minus some. The V and J calls and clone size were taken over from that table, and D and trimming were inferred from the DNA. The sample shows over 100,000 clones, around nine tenths of them seen only once. The TCR was taken from a man between 45 and 60 years old with active or convalescent COVID-19. Specimen: peripheral blood.

The CDR3 reads CASSQGTGGGYQPQHF. The CDR3 nucleotides are TGTGCCAGCAGTCAGGGGACAGGGGGCGGGTATCAGCCCCAGCATTTT. The chain combines TRBV3-1 (or the pseudogene TRBV3-2) with TRBJ1-5, with TRBD1 matching over 12 bases. The V gene end was trimmed by 6 bases and the J gene end by 5 bases; junction bases not matched to a gene: 8. Germline V lookup: CDR1 LGHDT, CDR2 YNNKEL (reference sequence). This CDR3 spans 16 amino acids.